The 25 T cell receptor beta chains listed next were all sequenced from one sample in a study of PD-1 blockade in classical Hodgkin lymphoma. Assay: immunoSEQ multiplex PCR; the TCRdb copy retains only in-frame clones and omits some. Altogether fewer than 7,500 clones are present, approximately 60% being singletons, with the ten largest covering 10%. Specified time point: cycle 4 day 1 (C4D1), after more than five weeks of nivolumab. Each patient experienced a relapse that followed autologous stem cell transplantation, and brentuximab vedotin exposure varied. Magnetic negative selection, applied to thawed PBMCs, was used to isolate the CD8+ T cells. The sequencing used CD8+ T cells from blood, collected before the fourth cycle of nivolumab. These receptors all come from a human donor with classical Hodgkin lymphoma.

This clone was seen a few times. The chain is built from TRBV5-1 and TRBJ2-1, with 7 positions matching TRBD2. The CDR3 runs 15 residues. The V gene's germline CDR1 is SGHRS and CDR2 YFSETQ. V dropped 0 bases and J dropped 4; count of bases not matched to a gene: 4. In DNA form, the CDR3 reads TGCGCCAGCAGCTTGGAGGCTAGCGGTTACAATGAGCAGTTCTTC. This gives the protein CASSLEASGYNEQFF.

The CDR3 DNA reads TGTGCCAGCAGTGGACACTTCGCGATGGACACCGGGGAGCTGTTTTTT. Its translation is CASSGHFAMDTGELFF. This chain joins TRBV27 and TRBJ2-2, with TRBD1 as a possible D gene (5 bases). V lost 5 bases, J lost 3 bases, and 16 bases lay in between. The CDR3 loop spans 16 amino acids. The V gene's germline CDR1 is MNHEY and CDR2 SMNVEV (reference sequence).

The genes are TRBV6-1 and TRBJ1-6; 9 bases agree with TRBD1. V shed 6 bases and J 6 bases; nucleotides not matched to a gene: 6. CDR1 MNHNS and CDR2 SASEGT come from the germline V gene. This CDR3 has 15 residues. As DNA, the CDR3 is TGTGCCAGCAGCCAACAGGGGGCCTCTAATTCACCCCTCCACTTT. Translating gives CASSQQGASNSPLHF.

V usage is TRBV27 and J usage is TRBJ1-5; possibly TRBD1 for D (6 bases). CDR1 is MNHEY and CDR2 is SMNVEV in the germline V gene (reference sequence). Trimming removed 8 bases from V and 7 bases from J, with 21 bases in between. The CDR3 totals 15 residues. The chain's CDR3 is CASRITSRGNQPQHF. The CDR3 region has the DNA TGTGCCAGCCGCATAACCTCTAGGGGGAACCAGCCCCAGCATTTT.

This chain uses TRBV4-1 with TRBJ1-3; possible D gene TRBD1, 5 bases. CDR1 and CDR2 (germline): MGHRA, YSYEKL. The V gene lost 4 bases and the J gene lost 0 bases, with 13 bases spanning the gap. This CDR3 spans 16 amino acids. As DNA, the CDR3 is TGCGCCAGCAGCCCTTCCCTGACAGACTCTGGAAACACCATATATTTT. Its protein product is CASSPSLTDSGNTIYF.

This clone came up a few times. V and J are TRBV6-6 and TRBJ1-1, with D hard to call. The germline V gene has CDR1 MNHNY and CDR2 SVGAGI (reference sequence). CDR3 length: 11 amino acids. The V gene lost 5 bases and the J gene lost 6 bases, with 7 bases spanning the gap. CDR3 loop: CASSTGPEAFF. CDR3 in DNA: TGTGCCAGCAGTACCGGGCCTGAAGCTTTCTTT.

The chain couples TRBV5-1 to TRBJ2-3; D gene ambiguous. There are 9 residues in the CDR3. Per germline, CDR1 SGHRS and CDR2 YFSETQ. V was trimmed by 8 bases and J by 4 bases, leaving 2 bases between them. The CDR3 is CASSDTQYF. The CDR3 nucleotides read TGCGCCAGTTCAGATACGCAGTATTTT.

This clone occurred a few times. V usage is TRBV28 and J usage is TRBJ2-7; weak D call: TRBD2 (5 bases). This CDR3 region has 13 residues. V lost 5 bases and J 2 bases, leaving 10 bases between the germline ends. In germline, CDR1 is MDHEN, CDR2 SYDVKM. The CDR3 reads CASSPGVTYEQYF. The CDR3 DNA sequence: TGTGCCAGCAGTCCCGGGGTAACCTACGAGCAGTACTTC.

This clone was counted between two and nine times. The chain couples TRBV19 to TRBJ2-2; D not certain. The CDR3 contains 12 residues. Trimming removed 5 bases from V and 8 bases from J, with 9 bases in between. Germline assignment: CDR1 LNHDA and CDR2 SQIVND (reference sequence). The CDR3 spells CASSPDPGELFF. CDR3 bases: TGTGCCAGTAGTCCAGATCCTGGGGAGCTGTTTTTT.

V is TRBV18 and J is TRBJ1-3; 7 positions agree with TRBD1. V was pared by 2 bases and J by 0 bases, with 7 bases of the junction left unmatched. The germline V gene has CDR1 KGHSH and CDR2 LQKENI. This CDR3 has 17 residues. This CDR3 is CASSPSRGSFSGNTIYF. DNA for the CDR3: TGTGCCAGCTCACCAAGCAGGGGGAGTTTCTCTGGAAACACCATATATTTT.

The chain recombines TRBV6-5 with TRBJ2-7, with TRBD2 matching over 9 bases. This CDR3 has 15 residues. Germline lookup yields CDR1 MNHEY and CDR2 SVGAGI. Unmatched junction bases numbered 1, after V lost 0 bases and J lost 1 base. The CDR3 loop reads CASSYSSGGSYEQYF. CDR3 sequence (DNA): TGTGCCAGCAGTTACTCTAGCGGGGGATCCTACGAGCAGTACTTC.

The chain combines TRBV28 with TRBJ2-3; 15 bases map to TRBD2. Looked up from germline, CDR1 is MDHEN and CDR2 is SYDVKM. With 4 bases clipped from V and 5 bases from J, the junction kept 10 bases outside the gene matches. The CDR3 length is 18 residues. The CDR3 sequence is CASSSGTSGRRFGDTQYF. The CDR3 DNA is TGTGCCAGCAGTTCAGGGACTAGCGGGAGGAGGTTCGGAGATACGCAGTATTTT.

This sequence joins TRBV19 and TRBJ2-1, with no clear D. Germline CDR1 and CDR2: LNHDA and SQIVND (reference sequence). Trimming stripped 5 bases from V and 0 bases from J, with 5 bases between. The CDR3 totals 13 residues. CDR3 region: CASSWSSYNEQFF. Written as DNA, the CDR3 is TGTGCCAGTAGTTGGAGCTCCTACAATGAGCAGTTCTTC.

This clone is labeled as hyperexpanded. The chain uses TRBV6-6 and TRBJ2-1, with 8 bases fitting TRBD2. The CDR3 sequence is 15 residues long. The ends lost 6 bases at V and 2 bases at J; junction bases unmatched: 6. Germline V gene data show CDR1 as MNHNY and CDR2 as SVGAGI (reference sequence). The CDR3 nucleotides are TGTGCCAGCAGCGGGGGGGGAAAGACCTACAATGAGCAGTTCTTC. Translation gives CASSGGGKTYNEQFF.

This chain connects TRBV10-3 to TRBJ2-7; 7 bases line up with TRBD1. V lost 8 bases to trimming and J lost 2 bases; unmatched junction nucleotides: 9. The CDR3 totals 14 residues. CDR1 is ENHRY, CDR2 SYGVKD, per germline. The CDR3 nucleotides are TGTGCCATCGCCGGGACAGCGGATACCTACGAGCAGTACTTC. It is translated as CAIAGTADTYEQYF.

This chain uses TRBV28 with TRBJ2-7; tentatively, D is TRBD1 or TRBD2 (5 bases each). The CDR3 is 13 residues long. Germline V gene data show CDR1 as MDHEN and CDR2 as SYDVKM. V gave up 8 bases and J gave up 4 bases, with 15 bases separating them. CDR3 in amino acids: CASGNPWGYEQYF. In nucleotides, the CDR3 is TGTGCCAGCGGTAACCCTTGGGGGTACGAGCAGTACTTC.

The chain links TRBV7-6 to TRBJ1-2; D gene unclear. The V end lost 3 bases, the J end lost 6 bases, and 11 bases lay between the germline ends. The CDR3 is 13 amino acids. The germline CDR1 and CDR2 sequences are SGHVS and FNYEAQ. The CDR3 region is CASSLQAGDGYTF. DNA for the CDR3: TGTGCCAGCAGCTTGCAGGCCGGGGATGGCTACACCTTC.

This clone was observed a few times. This CDR3 reads CASSIVPAGLGNEQFF. CDR3 DNA sequence: TGTGCCAGTAGTATAGTGCCAGCGGGACTGGGGAATGAGCAGTTCTTC. This chain links TRBV19 with TRBJ2-1, with 7 bases lining up with TRBD2. Germline V gene lookup returns CDR1 LNHDA and CDR2 SQIVND (reference sequence). V gave up 1 base and J gave up 7 bases; unmatched junction bases: 10. The CDR3 is made up of 16 amino acids. The entire variable domain, with the rest obtained from reference TRBV19 and TRBJ2-1, is as follows: DGGITQSPKYLFRKEGQNVTLSCEQNLNHDAMYWYRQDPGQGLRLIYYSQIVNDFQKGDIAEGYSVSREKKESFPLTVTSAQKNPTAFYLCASSIVPAGLGNEQFFGPGTRLTVL.

V is TRBV27 and J is TRBJ2-7; 9 bases align to TRBD2. The germline CDR1 and CDR2 sequences are MNHEY and SMNVEV (reference sequence). With 2 bases clipped from V and 4 bases from J, the junction kept 9 bases outside the gene matches. The CDR3 spans 16 residues. CDR3 in DNA: TGTGCCAGCAGTTTAGGCCTAGGCGGGAGGGGATACGAGCAGTACTTC. Translation gives CASSLGLGGRGYEQYF.

This clone was observed a few times. This same CDR3 is encoded by further DNA sequences in the sample. This chain joins TRBV27 and TRBJ2-1, with no clear D. Between the trimmed V and J ends, which lost 6 bases and 8 bases, there was a span of 11 bases. Germline CDR1 and CDR2: MNHEY and SMNVEV (reference sequence). This CDR3 has 12 residues. This CDR3 is CASSLLGDEQFF. CDR3 nucleotide sequence: TGTGCCAGCAGCTTGCTTGGCGATGAGCAGTTCTTC.

V and J are TRBV29-1 and TRBJ2-4; 10 bases fit TRBD1. The CDR3 sequence is 16 residues long. Germline assignment: CDR1 SQVTM and CDR2 ANQGSEA. The junction had 11 bases not matched to a gene; V was cut back by 5 bases and J by 4 bases. CDR3 region: CSVWTGTGEIKNIQYF. As DNA, the CDR3 is TGCAGCGTTTGGACCGGGACAGGGGAAATAAAAAACATTCAGTACTTC.

This clone appeared a single time. This sequence joins TRBV7-9 and TRBJ2-2, with 7 nucleotides matching TRBD2. The ends lost 5 bases at V and 4 bases at J; junction bases unmatched: 16. Germline values: CDR1 SEHNR, CDR2 FQNEAQ (reference sequence). The CDR3 is made up of 18 amino acids. CDR3 residues: CASSELGLDGLSTGELFF. As DNA, the CDR3 is TGTGCCAGCAGCGAACTCGGACTAGACGGCTTGAGCACCGGGGAGCTGTTTTTT.

This clone has just a few counts. The genes are TRBV11-3 and TRBJ1-6; D not resolved. Germline CDR1 and CDR2: SGHNT and YENEEA. The CDR3 is made up of 17 amino acids. The V end lost 0 bases, the J end lost 0 bases, and 9 bases lay between the germline ends. The CDR3 region is CASSLETESSYNSPLHF. The CDR3 DNA reads TGTGCCAGCAGCTTAGAGACCGAGAGCTCCTATAATTCACCCCTCCACTTT.

This clone is medium-sized in the sample. The CDR3 DNA is TGTGCCAGCAGTTTATCACGCCGGACTAGGGGAAGCACAGATACGCAGTATTTT. It yields the protein CASSLSRRTRGSTDTQYF. The rearrangement links TRBV27 to TRBJ2-3, with 7 bases matching TRBD2. J was trimmed by 0 bases and V by 0 bases; bases with no gene match: 9. This CDR3 region has 18 residues. Germline CDR1 is MNHEY and CDR2 is SMNVEV (reference sequence).

This clone was seen a few times. The chain employs TRBV11-2 and TRBJ2-4, with D uncertain. Germline V gives CDR1 SGHAT, CDR2 FQNNGV. Trimming removed 1 base from V and 6 bases from J, with 1 base in between. CDR3 length equals 11 residues. CDR3 DNA: TGTGCCAGCAGCTTAGGAAACATTCAGTACTTC. Translated, it gives CASSLGNIQYF.